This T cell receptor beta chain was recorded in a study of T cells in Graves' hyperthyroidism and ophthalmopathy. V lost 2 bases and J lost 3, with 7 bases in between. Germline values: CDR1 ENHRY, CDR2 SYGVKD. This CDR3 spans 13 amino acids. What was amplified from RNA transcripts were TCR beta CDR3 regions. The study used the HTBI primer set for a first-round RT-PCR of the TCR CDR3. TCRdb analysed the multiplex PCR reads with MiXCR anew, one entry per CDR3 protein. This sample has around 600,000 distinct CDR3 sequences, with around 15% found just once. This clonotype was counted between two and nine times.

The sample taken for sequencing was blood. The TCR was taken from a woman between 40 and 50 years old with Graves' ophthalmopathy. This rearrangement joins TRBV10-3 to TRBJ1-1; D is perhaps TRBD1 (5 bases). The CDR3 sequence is CAISETRDTEAFF. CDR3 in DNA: TGTGCCATCAGTGAGACCAGGGACACTGAAGCTTTCTTT.